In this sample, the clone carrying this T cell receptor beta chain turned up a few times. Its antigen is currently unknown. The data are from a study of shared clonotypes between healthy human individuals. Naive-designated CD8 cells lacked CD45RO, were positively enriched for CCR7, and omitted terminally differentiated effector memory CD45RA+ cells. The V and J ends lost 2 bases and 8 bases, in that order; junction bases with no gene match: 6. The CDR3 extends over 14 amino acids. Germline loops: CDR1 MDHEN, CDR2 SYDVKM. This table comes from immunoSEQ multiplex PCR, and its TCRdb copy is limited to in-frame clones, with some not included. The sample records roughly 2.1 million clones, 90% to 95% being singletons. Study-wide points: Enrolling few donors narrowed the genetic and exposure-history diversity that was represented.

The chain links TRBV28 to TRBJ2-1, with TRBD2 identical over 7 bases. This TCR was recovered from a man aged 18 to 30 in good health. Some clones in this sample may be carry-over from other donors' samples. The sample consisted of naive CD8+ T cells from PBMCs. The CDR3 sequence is CASSLPSGNDEQFF. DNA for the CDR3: TGTGCCAGCAGTTTACCAAGCGGGAATGATGAGCAGTTCTTC.